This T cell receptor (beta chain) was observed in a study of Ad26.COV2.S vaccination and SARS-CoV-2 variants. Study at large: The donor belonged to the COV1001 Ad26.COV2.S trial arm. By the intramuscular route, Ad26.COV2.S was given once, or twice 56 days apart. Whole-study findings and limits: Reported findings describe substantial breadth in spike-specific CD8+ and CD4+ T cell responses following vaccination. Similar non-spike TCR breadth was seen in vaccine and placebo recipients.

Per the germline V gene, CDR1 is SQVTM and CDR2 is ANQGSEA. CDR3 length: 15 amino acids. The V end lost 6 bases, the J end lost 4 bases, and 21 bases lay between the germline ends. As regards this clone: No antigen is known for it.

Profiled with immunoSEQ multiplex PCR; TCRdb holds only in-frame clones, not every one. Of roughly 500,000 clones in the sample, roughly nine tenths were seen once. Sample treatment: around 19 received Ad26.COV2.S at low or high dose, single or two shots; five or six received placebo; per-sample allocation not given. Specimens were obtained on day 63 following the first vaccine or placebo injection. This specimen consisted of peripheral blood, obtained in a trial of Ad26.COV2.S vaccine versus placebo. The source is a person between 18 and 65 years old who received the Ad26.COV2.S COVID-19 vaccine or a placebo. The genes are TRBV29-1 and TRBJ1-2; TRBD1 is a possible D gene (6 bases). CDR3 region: CSVQPLDRLLYGYTF. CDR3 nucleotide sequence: TGCAGCGTCCAGCCTTTAGACAGGCTCCTCTATGGCTACACCTTC.